The 15 T cell receptor beta chains listed next were all sequenced from one sample in a study of blood T cells in healthy people across ages. A second 7 to 11 cycle PCR used barcoded and J-beta primers. One entry per CDR3 protein, called by TCRdb with MiXCR from the 5' RACE reads. Of 950,000 to 1,200,000 distinct CDR3 sequences listed, around two fifths are singletons. Material: blood. The source of these receptors is a man aged 18 to 30 in good health.

This clonotype was seen a handful of times. This chain connects TRBV4-3 to TRBJ1-5; no clear D. Germline V gene data show CDR1 as LGHNA and CDR2 as YSLEER. V shed 4 bases and J shed 0 bases, with 13 bases lying between them. The CDR3 sequence is 16 residues long. CDR3 nucleotide sequence: TGCGCCAGCAGCCTACACCTAGAGTATAGCAATCAGCCCCAGCATTTT. This encodes CASSLHLEYSNQPQHF.

This clonotype was counted a few times. V usage is TRBV5-6 and J usage is TRBJ1-2; D gene ambiguous. Germline values: CDR1 SGHDT, CDR2 YYEEEE. There are 14 residues in the CDR3. V was cut by 1 base and J by 0 bases, with 7 bases left in between. CDR3 nucleotide sequence: TGTGCCAGCAGCTTGACAGATGCTAACTATGGCTACACCTTC. Protein product: CASSLTDANYGYTF.

The chain employs TRBV27 and TRBJ1-1; D gene uncertain. CDR1 and CDR2 from the germline V gene are MNHEY and SMNVEV (reference sequence). With 1 base removed from V and 1 base from J, the gap between germline ends came to 4 bases. The CDR3 is made up of 13 amino acids. DNA of the CDR3: TGTGCCAGCAGTTTATTCTCGAACACTGAAGCTTTCTTT. It translates to CASSLFSNTEAFF.

The rearrangement joins TRBV27 to TRBJ1-2; D possibly corresponds to TRBD1 (6 bases). The CDR3 totals 13 residues. Deletions cut 5 bases from V and 5 bases from J, with 12 bases between. CDR1 is MNHEY and CDR2 is SMNVEV in the germline V gene (reference sequence). CDR3 sequence reads: CASSLQTGYGYTF. The CDR3, as DNA: TGTGCCAGCAGTCTTCAAACAGGGTATGGCTACACCTTC.

The rearrangement uses TRBV7-3 and TRBJ2-1; 8 bases are a match to TRBD1. This CDR3 comprises 15 residues. Trimming cost V 5 bases and J 3 bases; bases outside gene matches: 6. The germline CDR1 and CDR2 sequences are SGHTA and FQGTGA. The CDR3 sequence is CASSTGQDGYNEQFF. The CDR3 DNA is TGTGCCAGCAGCACGGGACAGGACGGCTACAATGAGCAGTTCTTC.

This clonotype was found once. V and J are TRBV20-1 and TRBJ2-7, with 9 bases aligning to TRBD1. Trimming took 3 bases from V and 6 from J; bases not matched to a gene: 12. This CDR3 comprises 15 residues. The germline CDR1 and CDR2 sequences are DFQATT and SNEGSKA (reference sequence). CDR3 amino acids: CSASVRNRGLSEQYF. DNA of the CDR3: TGCAGTGCTAGCGTTCGAAACAGGGGGCTGAGCGAGCAGTACTTC.

This clonotype was counted a few times. CDR3 bases: TGCCTCAGTGGTCCGCCGACTGATACTAACTATGGCTACACCTTC. It yields the protein CLSGPPTDTNYGYTF. The rearrangement links TRBV20-1 to TRBJ1-2; no firm D call. Germline V lookup: CDR1 DFQATT, CDR2 SNEGSKA (reference sequence). This CDR3 is built from 15 residues.

The chain uses TRBV28 and TRBJ2-3, with D possibly being TRBD1 (6 bases). The CDR3 totals 15 residues. V dropped 8 bases and J dropped 4 bases, with 19 bases sitting between them. Germline CDR1 is MDHEN and CDR2 is SYDVKM. The CDR3 region is CASGGSQIFADTQYF. The DNA of the CDR3 is TGTGCCAGCGGGGGCTCACAGATCTTCGCAGATACGCAGTATTTT.

In regard to this clonotype: A much larger clone sits a single nucleotide away, making a read error possible. This chain connects TRBV29-1 to TRBJ1-5; D gene uncertain. V was trimmed by 7 bases and J by 3 bases, leaving 13 bases between them. The germline V gene has CDR1 SQVTM and CDR2 ANQGSEA. The CDR3 is made up of 13 amino acids. The CDR3 DNA follows: TGCAGCGCTCGACGGGATCACAATCAGCCCCAGCATTTT. This sequence encodes CSARRDHNQPQHF.

CDR3 amino acids: CASGLQGARGYTF. DNA of the CDR3: TGTGCTAGTGGTCTTCAGGGGGCTCGAGGCTACACCTTC. This chain uses TRBV12-5 with TRBJ1-2; 8 nucleotides agree with TRBD1. V was pared by 5 bases and J by 8 bases, with 7 bases of the junction left unmatched. This CDR3 is built from 13 residues. CDR1 is LGHNT and CDR2 is FRNRAP in the germline V gene.

V usage is TRBV5-6 and J usage is TRBJ1-1, with D tentatively TRBD1 (5 bases). The CDR3 length is 15 residues. Germline V lookup: CDR1 SGHDT, CDR2 YYEEEE. V shed 0 bases and J shed 0 bases, with 9 bases lying between them. CDR3 nucleotide sequence: TGTGCCAGCAGCTTGGATCAGGGCGTGAACACTGAAGCTTTCTTT. The encoded protein is CASSLDQGVNTEAFF.

The V call is TRBV4-2, the J call TRBJ2-7; possible D gene TRBD1, 6 bases. Germline values: CDR1 LGHNA, CDR2 YNFKEQ. The CDR3 covers 16 residues. Between the trimmed V and J ends, which lost 2 bases and 0 bases, there was a span of 14 bases. The CDR3 DNA is TGTGCCAGCAGCCAATCCAAAAGGGACAACTCCTACGAGCAGTACTTC. Its translation: CASSQSKRDNSYEQYF.

In its sample, this clonotype was seen many times. The chain uses TRBV29-1 and TRBJ1-1; D remains unclear. With 6 bases removed from V and 7 bases from J, the gap between germline ends came to 3 bases. Germline loops: CDR1 SQVTM, CDR2 ANQGSEA. The CDR3 length is 8 residues. DNA for the CDR3: TGCAGCGTAAGTGAAGCTTTCTTT. This gives the protein CSVSEAFF.

This rearrangement joins TRBV2 to TRBJ2-1; 12 bases agree with TRBD1. In germline, CDR1 is SNHLY, CDR2 FYNNEI. Germline trimming cut 5 bases from V and 7 bases from J; bases unmatched to any gene: 9. CDR3 length: 16 residues. The CDR3 DNA is TGTGCCAGCAGTCTGGGACAGGGGGCCCCTGGAAATGAGCAGTTCTTC. This encodes CASSLGQGAPGNEQFF.

The rearrangement links TRBV29-1 to TRBJ1-6; D is perhaps TRBD1 (6 bases). The CDR3 covers 15 residues. The V gene lost 4 bases and the J gene lost 10 bases, with 20 bases spanning the gap. The germline gives CDR1 SQVTM, CDR2 ANQGSEA. The CDR3 protein is CSVGRGGTKDSPLHF. CDR3 coding DNA: TGCAGCGTTGGGCGAGGGGGAACAAAAGACTCACCCCTCCACTTT. The variable domain in full, completed from reference TRBV29-1 and TRBJ1-6, reads SAVISQKPSRDICQRGTSLTIQCQVDSQVTMMFWYRQQPGQSLTLIATANQGSEATYESGFVIDKFPISRPNLTFSTLTVSNMSPEDSSIYLCSVGRGGTKDSPLHFGNGTRLTVT.